This TCR beta chain was sequenced in a study of early T cells in non-severe SARS-CoV-2 infection. The overall study: Sequencing of unsorted whole blood was done on bulk RNA, leaving chains unpaired.

Researchers tagged individual cDNA molecules with unique molecular identifiers. From the 5' RACE reads, TCRdb called clonotypes with MiXCR, one entry per CDR3 protein. There are about 80,000 distinct CDR3 sequences in the sample; around 12% occur only once, and about 16% lies in the top ten. V lost 6 bases to trimming and J lost 0 bases, with 11 bases between them. CDR1 is SGHDN and CDR2 is FVKESK in the germline V gene. The CDR3 runs 14 residues. In this sample, this clonotype turned up many times. Its antigen is still unknown. Findings and caveats of the study: The study's VDJdb matching favored anti-spike CD8 responses and missed private and CD4 specificities.

Sample: whole blood, taken at baseline. The TCR originated in an adult who was a healthcare worker with PCR-confirmed SARS-CoV-2 infection or an uninfected control (not recorded which). The donor label of this sample is uncertain. The rearrangement uses TRBV14 and TRBJ1-1; D gene ambiguous. The CDR3 loop reads CASSRNSLNTEAFF. CDR3 coding DNA: TGTGCCAGCAGTCGAAATTCACTGAACACTGAAGCTTTCTTT.